Below are 3 T cell receptor beta chains sequenced from a single sample in a study of cytomegalovirus exposure and HLA in healthy donors. Libraries were prepared by immunoSEQ multiplex PCR; TCRdb keeps only in-frame clonotypes and omits some of them. The table lists under 200,000 clones, 81% of them singletons. Material: PBMCs. Every receptor here comes from a woman aged 25 to 45 in good health and CMV-seronegative.

The gene calls are TRBV6-5 and TRBJ2-1; TRBD2 matches 13 bases. The germline CDR1 and CDR2 sequences are MNHEY and SVGAGI. The CDR3 contains 15 residues. The V segment lost 5 bases and the J segment 9 bases; nucleotides outside the gene matches: 7. CDR3 residues: CASSLTSGGYREQFF. CDR3 in DNA: TGTGCCAGCAGTCTGACTAGCGGGGGGTATCGTGAGCAGTTCTTC.

There are a few counts of this clone. CDR3 in amino acids: CASSLAGTGFSGNTIYF. The CDR3 DNA follows: TGTGCCAGCAGCTTGGCTGGGACAGGCTTCTCTGGAAACACCATATATTTT. This rearrangement joins TRBV5-6 to TRBJ1-3; 8 bases are a match to TRBD1. CDR3 size: 17 residues. V dropped 0 bases and J dropped 0; count of bases not matched to a gene: 5. Per germline, CDR1 SGHDT and CDR2 YYEEEE. Filled out from reference TRBV5-6 and TRBJ1-3, the complete variable domain reads DAGVTQSPTHLIKTRGQQVTLRCSPKSGHDTVSWYQQALGQGPQFIFQYYEEEERQRGNFPDRFSGHQFPNYSSELNVNALLLGDSALYLCASSLAGTGFSGNTIYFGEGSWLTVV.

Only a few counts were recorded for this clone. The J gene is TRBJ2-7, the V gene TRBV5-4, with 15 bases that match TRBD2. CDR1 is SGHNT and CDR2 is YYREEE in the germline V gene (reference sequence). The CDR3 sequence is 17 residues long. The V and J ends lost 4 bases and 3 bases, in that order; junction bases with no gene match: 8. Here the CDR3 reads CASSQPGLAGGLYEQYF. The CDR3 nucleotides read TGTGCCAGCAGCCAGCCGGGACTAGCGGGAGGACTCTACGAGCAGTACTTC.